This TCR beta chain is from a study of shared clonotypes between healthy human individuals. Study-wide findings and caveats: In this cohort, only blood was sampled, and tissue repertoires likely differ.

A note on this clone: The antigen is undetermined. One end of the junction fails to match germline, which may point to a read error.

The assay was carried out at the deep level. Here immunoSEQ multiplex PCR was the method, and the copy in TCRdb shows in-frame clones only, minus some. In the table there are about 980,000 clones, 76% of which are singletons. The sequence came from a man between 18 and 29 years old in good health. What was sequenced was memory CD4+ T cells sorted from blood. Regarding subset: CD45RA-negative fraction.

The CDR3, as DNA: TGTGCCAGCAGCTTGGGACTTAGCAGCAGAGATACGCAGTATTTT. Encoded protein: CASSLGLSSRDTQYF. This chain connects TRBV9 to TRBJ2-3; possible D gene TRBD2, 6 bases. The germline CDR1 and CDR2 sequences are SGDLS and YYNGEE. This CDR3 comprises 15 residues.